This T cell receptor (beta chain) emerged from a study of vaccination effects on CD4 cells after COVID-19. Study summary: It was a median of 72 days after the second dose that post-vaccine samples were obtained. Findings and limits, study-wide: There was marked clonal contraction among infection- and vaccine-induced clones late after vaccination.

Sequenced by immunoSEQ multiplex PCR; TCRdb stores in-frame clones only, minus some. The sample includes 65,000 to 75,000 clones, around 74% of them seen just once. Antigen-specific CD4+ T cells expanded by the ViraFEST assay with viral peptide pools were then sequenced. Around day 10 of culture, CD4+ T cells were separated out. Vaccination of participants consisted of two doses of either the BNT162b2 or mRNA-1273 vaccine. Vaccine recipients lacked prior SARS-CoV-2 infection and had negative nucleocapsid antibodies. Half the medium was swapped for IL-2 medium on days 3 and 7. Concerning this clone itself: Its matching antigen is unknown.

The sequence was collected from a human donor who received a COVID-19 vaccine. This material consisted of CD4+ T cells from PBMCs cultured with HCoV-229E spike peptides, taken after COVID-19 vaccination.

Here the CDR3 DNA reads TGCGCCAGCAGCATTTCCGGGGACGGCAATCAGCCCCAGCATTTT. Amino acids: CASSISGDGNQPQHF. The rearrangement links TRBV5-1 to TRBJ1-5, with D perhaps matching TRBD1 (5 bases). CDR1 is SGHRS and CDR2 is YFSETQ in the germline V gene. V lost 4 bases to trimming and J lost 2 bases, with 13 bases between them. The CDR3 totals 15 residues.